Below, 4 T cell receptor beta chains from the same sample are listed, as sequenced in a study of neoadjuvant nivolumab and ipilimumab in lung cancer. The assay was immunoSEQ multiplex PCR, and TCRdb's table has in-frame clones only and misses some. Found here are fewer than 25,000 clones, roughly 84% of them singletons; the top ten hold about 21%. The sequences come from peripheral blood, collected before neoadjuvant nivolumab, alone or with ipilimumab. The receptors were gathered from an adult with non-small cell lung cancer.

The V gene is TRBV28, the J gene TRBJ2-7; D gene ambiguous. V was trimmed by 8 bases and J by 6 bases, leaving 11 bases between them. The germline V gene encodes CDR1 MDHEN and CDR2 SYDVKM. This CDR3 contains 11 residues. The CDR3 DNA sequence: TGTGCCAGCGTGACGGCGGCCGAGCAGTACTTC. Protein: CASVTAAEQYF.

DNA of the CDR3: TGCGCCAGCAGGGGGGGACTAGCGGTTTCCTACAATGAGCAGTTCTTC. Translating gives CASRGGLAVSYNEQFF. V is TRBV10-2 and J is TRBJ2-1; 11 nucleotides agree with TRBD2. CDR3 size: 16 residues. Looked up from germline, CDR1 is WSHSY and CDR2 is SAAADI. Germline trimming cut 6 bases from V and 1 base from J; bases unmatched to any gene: 5.

J is TRBJ1-5 and V is TRBV19; no clear D gene. Per germline, CDR1 LNHDA and CDR2 SQIVND (reference sequence). The CDR3 is 14 amino acids. Trimming cost V 5 bases and J 3 bases, with 11 bases left between them. In DNA form, the CDR3 reads TGTGCCAGTAGTCGCGAGGGCTACAATCAGCCCCAGCATTTT. It translates to CASSREGYNQPQHF.

The chain recombines TRBV6-5 with TRBJ2-1, with D possibly being TRBD2 (6 bases). Germline assignment: CDR1 MNHEY and CDR2 SVGAGI. Trimming took 4 bases from V and 8 from J, leaving 15 bases between them. CDR3 size: 14 residues. This CDR3 reads CASSFLGGSDEQFF. The CDR3 bases are TGTGCCAGCAGTTTCCTTGGGGGGAGCGATGAGCAGTTCTTC.